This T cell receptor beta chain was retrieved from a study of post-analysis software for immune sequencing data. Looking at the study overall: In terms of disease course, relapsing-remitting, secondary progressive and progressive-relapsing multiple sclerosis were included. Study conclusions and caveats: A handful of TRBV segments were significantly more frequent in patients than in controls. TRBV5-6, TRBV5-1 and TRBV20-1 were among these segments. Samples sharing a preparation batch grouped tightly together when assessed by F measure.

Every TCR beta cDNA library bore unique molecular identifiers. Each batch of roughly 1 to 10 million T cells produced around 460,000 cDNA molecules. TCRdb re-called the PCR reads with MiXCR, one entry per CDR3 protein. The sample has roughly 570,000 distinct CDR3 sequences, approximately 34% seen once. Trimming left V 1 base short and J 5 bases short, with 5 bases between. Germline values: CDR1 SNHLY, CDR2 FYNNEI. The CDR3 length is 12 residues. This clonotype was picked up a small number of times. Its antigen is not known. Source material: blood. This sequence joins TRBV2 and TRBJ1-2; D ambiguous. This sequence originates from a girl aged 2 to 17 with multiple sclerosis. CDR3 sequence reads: CASSEGVYGYTF. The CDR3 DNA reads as TGTGCCAGCAGTGAAGGGGTTTATGGCTACACCTTC.